A single sample is the source of the 8 T cell receptor beta chains below, sequenced in a study of cytomegalovirus exposure and HLA in healthy donors. 13 Jbeta primers and 60 Vbeta primers were used for the PCR. Profiled with immunoSEQ multiplex PCR; TCRdb holds only in-frame clones, not every one. Of under 200,000 clones listed, approximately 81% were seen once; the top ten hold 2.1%. Sequences were obtained from PBMCs. These receptor sequences come from a young woman in good health and CMV-seropositive.

This chain connects TRBV7-6 to TRBJ2-6; D ambiguous. The length of the CDR3 is 17 residues. CDR1 SGHVS and CDR2 FNYEAQ come from the germline V gene. V was cut by 7 bases and J by 2 bases, with 18 bases left in between. As DNA, the CDR3 is TGTGCCAGCACCTTTAGTGAGGATGAGGCTGGGGCCAACGTCCTGACTTTC. Protein sequence: CASTFSEDEAGANVLTF.

The genes are TRBV6-5 and TRBJ1-1; TRBD1 might be the D (5 bases). Per germline, CDR1 MNHEY and CDR2 SVGAGI. The CDR3 consists of 15 residues. Trimming took off 0 bases at V and 6 bases at J, with 14 bases between the two ends. CDR3 sequence reads: CASSYSGGVGSEAFF. The CDR3 DNA follows: TGTGCCAGCAGTTACTCGGGGGGTGTCGGGTCTGAAGCTTTCTTT.

This clone was recorded a few times. The chain carries TRBV11-2 and TRBJ1-4, with a possible D match to TRBD1 (5 bases). Trimming cost V 1 base and J 7 bases, with 16 bases left between them. This CDR3 region has 16 residues. Germline CDR1 is SGHAT and CDR2 is FQNNGV. The DNA of the CDR3 is TGTGCCAGCAGCTTAGTGGACTTCGGGGGGGGTGAAAAACTGTTTTTT. Translated, it gives CASSLVDFGGGEKLFF.

CDR3 DNA: TGCGCCAGCAGCCAACAGGGGGCGAGGACAGATACGCAGTATTTT. This codes for CASSQQGARTDTQYF. The rearrangement links TRBV4-1 to TRBJ2-3; TRBD1 agrees at 8 bases. CDR1 and CDR2 from the germline V gene are MGHRA and YSYEKL. V was clipped by 2 bases and J by 3 bases; unmatched bases: 4. The CDR3 length is 15 residues.

The rearrangement uses TRBV5-6 and TRBJ1-6, with 9 bases matching TRBD1. Germline lookup yields CDR1 SGHDT and CDR2 YYEEEE. The CDR3 runs 17 residues. V dropped 0 bases and J dropped 10; count of bases not matched to a gene: 11. As DNA, the CDR3 is TGTGCCAGCAGCTTGGGGATGACGACAGGGGGAATGTCACCCCTCCACTTT. This encodes CASSLGMTTGGMSPLHF.

This clone has only one observation. A junction boundary mismatches the germline segment, possibly from a read error. The chain couples TRBV7-7 to TRBJ1-6; a weak D match, TRBD1 (5 bases). Germline-derived CDR1 and CDR2 are SSHAT and FNYEAQ (reference sequence). The CDR3 is made up of 16 amino acids. The CDR3 loop reads CASSLVAGYHNSPLHF. The CDR3 region has the DNA TGTGCTAGCAGCTTAGTAGCAGGGTATCATAATTCACCCCTCCACTTT.

The chain has TRBV19 and TRBJ1-1, with no clear D. Per germline, CDR1 LNHDA and CDR2 SQIVND (reference sequence). Trimming took off 6 bases at V and 4 bases at J, with 18 bases between the two ends. The length of the CDR3 is 15 residues. Here the CDR3 reads CASSLPVDGVTEAFF. The CDR3 region has the DNA TGTGCCAGTAGCCTCCCGGTGGATGGAGTCACTGAAGCTTTCTTT.

This chain connects TRBV30 to TRBJ2-5; 10 bases match TRBD2. Germline assignment: CDR1 GTSNPN and CDR2 SVGIG (reference sequence). The CDR3 consists of 15 residues. The V segment lost 2 bases and the J segment 5 bases; nucleotides outside the gene matches: 8. The CDR3 is CAWSPGLATQETQYF. The CDR3 region has the DNA TGTGCCTGGAGTCCGGGACTAGCGACGCAGGAGACCCAGTACTTC.